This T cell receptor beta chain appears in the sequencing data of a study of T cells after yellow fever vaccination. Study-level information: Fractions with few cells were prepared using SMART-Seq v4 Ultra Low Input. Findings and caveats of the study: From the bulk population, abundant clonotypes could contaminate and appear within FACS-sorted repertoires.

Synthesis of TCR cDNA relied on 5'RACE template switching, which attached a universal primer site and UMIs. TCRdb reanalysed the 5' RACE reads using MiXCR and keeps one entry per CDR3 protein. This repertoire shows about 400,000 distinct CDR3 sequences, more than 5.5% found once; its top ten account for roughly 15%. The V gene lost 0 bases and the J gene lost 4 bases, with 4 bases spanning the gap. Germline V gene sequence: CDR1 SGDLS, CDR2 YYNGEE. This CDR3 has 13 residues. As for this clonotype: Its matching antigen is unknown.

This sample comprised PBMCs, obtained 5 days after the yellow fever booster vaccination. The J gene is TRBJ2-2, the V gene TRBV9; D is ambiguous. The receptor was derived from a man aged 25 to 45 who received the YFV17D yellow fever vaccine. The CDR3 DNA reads TGTGCCAGCAGCGTAGTGAGCACCGGGGAGCTGTTTTTT. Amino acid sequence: CASSVVSTGELFF.